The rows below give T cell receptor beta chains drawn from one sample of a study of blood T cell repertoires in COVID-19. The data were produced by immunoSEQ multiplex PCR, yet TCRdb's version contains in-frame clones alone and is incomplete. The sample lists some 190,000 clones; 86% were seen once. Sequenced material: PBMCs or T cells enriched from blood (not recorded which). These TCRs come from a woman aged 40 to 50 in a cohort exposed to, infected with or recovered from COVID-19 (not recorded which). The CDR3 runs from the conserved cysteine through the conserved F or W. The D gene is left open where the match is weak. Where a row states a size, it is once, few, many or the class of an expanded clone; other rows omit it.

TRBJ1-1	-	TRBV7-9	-	CASSFEGDTEAFF	TGTGCCAGCAGCTTTGAGGGGGATACTGAAGCTTTCTTT
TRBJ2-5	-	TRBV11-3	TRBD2	CASSLGPGLAANQETQYF	TGTGCCAGCAGCTTAGGTCCGGGACTAGCGGCCAACCAAGAGACCCAGTACTTC
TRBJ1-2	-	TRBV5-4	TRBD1	CASSPTGDYGYTF	TGTGCCAGCAGCCCGACAGGGGACTATGGCTACACCTTC
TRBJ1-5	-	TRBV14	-	CASSQDLCEPVYQPQHF	TGTGCCAGCAGCCAAGATCTTTGTGAACCGGTCTATCAGCCCCAGCATTTT
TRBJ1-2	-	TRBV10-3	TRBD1	CAIRGTGGGGYTF	TGTGCCATCAGGGGGACAGGCGGGGGTGGCTACACCTTC
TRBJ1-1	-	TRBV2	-	CASSPPGEITEAFF	TGTGCCAGCAGTCCTCCAGGGGAGATTACTGAAGCTTTCTTT
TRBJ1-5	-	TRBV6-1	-	CASSDVRGYGNQPQHF	TGTGCCAGCAGTGATGTAAGGGGGTATGGCAATCAGCCCCAGCATTTT
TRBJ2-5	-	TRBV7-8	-	CASSFVAETQYF	TGTGCCAGCAGCTTTGTGGCCGAGACCCAGTACTTC
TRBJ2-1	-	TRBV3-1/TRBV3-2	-	CASSQDTSPDYNEQFF	TGTGCCAGCAGCCAAGATACTAGCCCGGACTACAATGAGCAGTTCTTC
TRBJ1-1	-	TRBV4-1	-	CASSQEQGYEAFF	TGCGCCAGCAGCCAAGAACAGGGCTATGAAGCTTTCTTT
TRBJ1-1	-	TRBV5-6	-	CASSLGGPNTEAFF	TGTGCCAGCAGCTTGGGGGGCCCGAACACTGAAGCTTTCTTT
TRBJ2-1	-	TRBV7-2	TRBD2	CASSLTSEVYNEQFF	TGTGCCAGCAGCCTGACTAGCGAGGTCTACAATGAGCAGTTCTTC
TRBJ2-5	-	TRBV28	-	CASSLRDETQYF	TGTGCCAGCAGTTTGAGGGATGAGACCCAGTACTTC
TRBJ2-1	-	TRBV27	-	CASSSRVRLDEQFF	TGTGCCAGCAGTTCACGGGTAAGACTAGATGAGCAGTTCTTC
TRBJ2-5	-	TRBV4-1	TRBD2	CASSQGLGLAGGQETQYF	TGCGCCAGCAGCCAAGGTCTGGGACTAGCGGGAGGCCAAGAGACCCAGTACTTC
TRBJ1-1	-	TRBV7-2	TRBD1	CASSTLYRTGAPRAFF	TGTGCCAGCAGCACGCTTTACCGGACAGGGGCCCCTCGGGCTTTCTTT
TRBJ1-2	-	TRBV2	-	CASSEALGYTF	TGTGCCAGCAGTGAGGCCCTTGGCTACACCTTC
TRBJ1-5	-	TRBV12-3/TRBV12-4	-	CASSPGIGQPQHF	TGTGCCAGCAGTCCAGGGATCGGTCAGCCCCAGCATTTT
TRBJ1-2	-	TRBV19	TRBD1	CASSISRTGGIGYTF	TGTGCCAGTAGTATTTCTCGGACAGGGGGCATTGGCTACACCTTC
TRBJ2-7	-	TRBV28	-	CASRLRPRDINYEQYF	TGTGCCAGCAGGCTCCGCCCTCGGGACATAAACTACGAGCAGTACTTC
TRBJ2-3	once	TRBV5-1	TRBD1	CASSLDGTGSTDTQYF	TGCGCCAGCAGCTTGGACGGGACAGGTAGCACAGATACGCAGTATTTT
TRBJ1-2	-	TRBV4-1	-	CASSQFTGQLISYTF	TGCGCCAGCAGCCAATTCACGGGACAACTTATTAGCTACACCTTC
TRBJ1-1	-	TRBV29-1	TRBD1	CSVGAGTGDRHTEAFF	TGCAGCGTGGGCGCCGGGACAGGGGACCGTCACACTGAAGCTTTCTTT
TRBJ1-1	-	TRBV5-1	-	CASSLPGTNTEAFF	TGCGCCAGCAGCTTGCCAGGAACGAACACTGAAGCTTTCTTT
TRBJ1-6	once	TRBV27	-	CASSLSRGGDSPLHF	TGTGCCAGCAGTTTATCAAGGGGGGGGGATTCACCCCTCCACTTT
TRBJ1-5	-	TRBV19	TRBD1	CASRVTGAHQPQHF	TGTGCCAGTAGGGTGACAGGGGCACATCAGCCCCAGCATTTT
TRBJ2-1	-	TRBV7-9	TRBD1	CASSQGTGALANEQFF	TGTGCCAGCAGCCAAGGGACAGGGGCCTTGGCCAATGAGCAGTTCTTC
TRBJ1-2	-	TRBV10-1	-	CASSENRDYGYTF	TGCGCCAGCAGTGAGAACCGGGATTATGGCTACACCTTC
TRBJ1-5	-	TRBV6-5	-	CASSLPRQANQPQHF	TGTGCCAGCAGCCTACCCAGACAGGCCAATCAGCCCCAGCATTTT
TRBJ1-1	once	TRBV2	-	CASSGTEAFF	TGTGCCAGCAGCGGCACTGAAGCTTTCTTT
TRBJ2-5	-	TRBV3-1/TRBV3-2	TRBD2	CASRSITLGLVGATQYF	TGTGCCAGCAGAAGCATAACCCTCGGACTAGTAGGGGCGACCCAGTACTTC
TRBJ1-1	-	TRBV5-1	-	CASNLAGLNTEAFF	TGCGCCAGCAACTTGGCTGGGCTGAACACTGAAGCTTTCTTT
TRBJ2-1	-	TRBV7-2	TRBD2	CASSLVGGTSLDQFF	TGTGCCAGCAGCTTAGTGGGGGGGACTAGCCTAGATCAGTTCTTC
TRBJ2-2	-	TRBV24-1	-	CATSDAGTPNTGELFF	TGTGCCACCAGTGACGCCGGGACACCGAACACCGGGGAGCTGTTTTTT
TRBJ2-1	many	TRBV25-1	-	CASSVGADYNEQFF	TGTGCCAGCAGTGTAGGGGCGGATTACAATGAGCAGTTCTTC
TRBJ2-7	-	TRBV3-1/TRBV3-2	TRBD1	CASSLGTAYEQYF	TGTGCCAGCAGCCTAGGGACAGCCTACGAGCAGTACTTC
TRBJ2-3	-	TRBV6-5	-	CASSRRDTQYF	TGTGCCAGCAGTCGGAGAGATACGCAGTATTTT
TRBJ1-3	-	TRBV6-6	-	CASRRLAGVGRDTIYF	TGTGCCAGCAGACGCCTCGCAGGAGTAGGGAGAGACACCATATATTTT
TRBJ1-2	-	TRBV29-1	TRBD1	CSVTGGEGYGYTF	TGCAGCGTCACAGGGGGCGAGGGGTATGGCTACACCTTC
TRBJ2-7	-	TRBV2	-	CASTSQVRGYEQYF	TGTGCCAGCACCTCCCAGGTGAGAGGGTACGAGCAGTACTTC
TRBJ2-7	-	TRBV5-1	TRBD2	CASSLGLAGAQSSYEQYF	TGCGCCAGCAGCTTGGGGCTAGCGGGAGCCCAAAGCTCCTACGAGCAGTACTTC
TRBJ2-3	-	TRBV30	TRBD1	CAWNRGPDTQYF	TGTGCCTGGAACAGGGGACCAGATACGCAGTATTTT
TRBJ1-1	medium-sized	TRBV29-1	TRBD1	CSERTGENTEAFF	TGCAGCGAGCGGACAGGGGAGAACACTGAAGCTTTCTTT
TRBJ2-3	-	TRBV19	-	CASSMGGASTDTQYF	TGTGCCAGTAGTATGGGGGGGGCTAGCACAGATACGCAGTATTTT
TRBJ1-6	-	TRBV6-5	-	CASSQRQANSPLHF	TGTGCCAGCAGTCAGAGACAGGCCAATTCACCCCTCCACTTT
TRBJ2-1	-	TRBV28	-	CASSPGVNEQFF	TGTGCCAGCAGTCCAGGGGTAAATGAGCAGTTCTTC
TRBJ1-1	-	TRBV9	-	CASSPGYMNTEAFF	TGTGCCAGCAGTCCAGGGTACATGAACACTGAAGCTTTCTTT
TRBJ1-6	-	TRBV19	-	CASSIRLAEGPNSPLHF	TGTGCCAGTAGTATAAGGCTGGCGGAGGGGCCAAATTCACCCCTCCACTTT
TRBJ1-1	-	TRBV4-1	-	CASNDPVNTEAFF	TGCGCCAGTAACGATCCGGTGAACACTGAAGCTTTCTTT
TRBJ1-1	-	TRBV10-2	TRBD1	CATRTGGTEAFF	TGCGCCACCAGAACAGGGGGCACTGAAGCTTTCTTT